This entry describes one TCR beta chain. Only in-frame clones appear in the TCRdb table, and some are missing; sequencing was by immunoSEQ multiplex PCR. The sample holds about 96,000 clones, 84% seen once. The sample is drawn from a study of blood T cell repertoires in COVID-19. Across the study: The United States, Italy and Spain were the sources of the acute and convalescent COVID-19 samples. In each case, the material was cDNA or gDNA derived from T cells, B-cell-depleted T cells, or PBMCs.

Looked up from germline, CDR1 is MGHRA and CDR2 is YSYEKL. This CDR3 is built from 15 residues. Trimming cost V 5 bases and J 4 bases, with 15 bases left between them. This TCR came from a woman aged 55 to 70 with acute or convalescent COVID-19. Material for sequencing was peripheral blood. This chain connects TRBV4-1 to TRBJ1-3; perhaps TRBD1 as D (6 bases). The CDR3 region is CASSAQGITGNTIYF. CDR3 DNA: TGCGCCAGCAGCGCACAGGGTATTACCGGAAACACCATATATTTT.